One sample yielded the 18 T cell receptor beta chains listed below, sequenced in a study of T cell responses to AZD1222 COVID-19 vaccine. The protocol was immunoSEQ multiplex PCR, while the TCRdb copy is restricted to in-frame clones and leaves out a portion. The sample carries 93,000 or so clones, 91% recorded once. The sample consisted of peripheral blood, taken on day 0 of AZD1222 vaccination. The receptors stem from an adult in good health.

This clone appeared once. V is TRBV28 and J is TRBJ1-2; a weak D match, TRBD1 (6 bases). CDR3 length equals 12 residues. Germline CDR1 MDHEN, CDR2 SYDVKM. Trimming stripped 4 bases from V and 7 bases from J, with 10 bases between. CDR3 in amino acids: CASSSGDSGYTF. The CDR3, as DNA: TGTGCCAGCAGTTCAGGGGATAGTGGCTACACCTTC.

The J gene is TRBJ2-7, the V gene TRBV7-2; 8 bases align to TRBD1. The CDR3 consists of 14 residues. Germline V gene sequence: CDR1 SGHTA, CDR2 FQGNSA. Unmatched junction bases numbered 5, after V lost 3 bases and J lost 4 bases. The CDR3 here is CASSFPTGAYEQYF. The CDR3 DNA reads TGTGCCAGCAGCTTTCCGACAGGGGCATACGAGCAGTACTTC.

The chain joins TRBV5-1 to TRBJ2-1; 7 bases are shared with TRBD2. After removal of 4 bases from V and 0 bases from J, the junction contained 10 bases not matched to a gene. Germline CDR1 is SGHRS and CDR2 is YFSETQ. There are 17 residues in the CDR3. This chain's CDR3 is CASSPSRSGSSYNEQFF. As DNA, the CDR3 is TGCGCCAGCAGCCCCAGCCGTAGCGGGTCCTCCTACAATGAGCAGTTCTTC.

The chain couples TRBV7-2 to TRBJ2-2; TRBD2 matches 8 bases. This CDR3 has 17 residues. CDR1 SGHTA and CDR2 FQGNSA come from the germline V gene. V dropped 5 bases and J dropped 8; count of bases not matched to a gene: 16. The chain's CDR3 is CASSPSLGRGVRGELFF. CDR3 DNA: TGTGCCAGCAGCCCCAGCCTCGGGAGGGGGGTGAGGGGGGAGCTGTTTTTT.

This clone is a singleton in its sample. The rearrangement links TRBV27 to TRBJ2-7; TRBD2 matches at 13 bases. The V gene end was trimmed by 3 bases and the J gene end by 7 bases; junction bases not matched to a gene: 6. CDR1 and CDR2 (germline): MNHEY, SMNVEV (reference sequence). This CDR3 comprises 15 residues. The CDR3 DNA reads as TGTGCCAGCAGTTTCCGACTAGCGGGAGGTCGGGAGCAGTACTTC. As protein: CASSFRLAGGREQYF.

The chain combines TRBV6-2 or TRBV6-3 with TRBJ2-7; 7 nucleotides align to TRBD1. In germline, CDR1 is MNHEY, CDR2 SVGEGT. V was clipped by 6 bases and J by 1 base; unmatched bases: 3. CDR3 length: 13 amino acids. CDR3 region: CASSLTGSYEQYF. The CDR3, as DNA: TGTGCCAGCAGCTTGACAGGGTCCTACGAGCAGTACTTC.

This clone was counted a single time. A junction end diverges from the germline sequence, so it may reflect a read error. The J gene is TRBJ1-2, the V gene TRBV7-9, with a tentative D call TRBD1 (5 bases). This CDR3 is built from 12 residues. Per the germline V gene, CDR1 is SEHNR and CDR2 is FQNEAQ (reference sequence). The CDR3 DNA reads TGTGCCAGCAGCTTTAGCGGGGAGGACATATCCTTC. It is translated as CASSFSGEDISF.

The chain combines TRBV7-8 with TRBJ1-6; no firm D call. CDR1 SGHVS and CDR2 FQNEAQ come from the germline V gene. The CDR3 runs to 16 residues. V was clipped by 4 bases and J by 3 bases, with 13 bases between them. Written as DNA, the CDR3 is TGTGCCAGCAGCTCCCGGTGGAGGGACTATAATTCACCCCTCCACTTT. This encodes CASSSRWRDYNSPLHF.

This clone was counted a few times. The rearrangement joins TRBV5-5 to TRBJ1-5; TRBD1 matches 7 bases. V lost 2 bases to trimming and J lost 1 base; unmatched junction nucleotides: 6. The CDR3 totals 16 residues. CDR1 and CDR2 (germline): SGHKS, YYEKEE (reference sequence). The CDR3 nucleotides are TGTGCCAGCAGCTTACTAGGGACAGCCAGCAATCAGCCCCAGCATTTT. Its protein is CASSLLGTASNQPQHF.

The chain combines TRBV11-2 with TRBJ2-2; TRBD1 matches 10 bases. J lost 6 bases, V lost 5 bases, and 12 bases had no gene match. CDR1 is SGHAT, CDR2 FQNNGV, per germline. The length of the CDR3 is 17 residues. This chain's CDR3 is CASSQIRDRGNAGELFF. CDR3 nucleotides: TGTGCCAGCAGCCAAATACGGGACAGGGGAAACGCCGGGGAGCTGTTTTTT.

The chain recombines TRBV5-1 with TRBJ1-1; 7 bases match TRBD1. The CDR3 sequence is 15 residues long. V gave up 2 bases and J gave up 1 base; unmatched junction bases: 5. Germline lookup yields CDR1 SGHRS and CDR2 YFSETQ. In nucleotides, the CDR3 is TGCGCCAGCAGCTTTCTGACAGGGCCGAACACTGAAGCTTTCTTT. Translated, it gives CASSFLTGPNTEAFF. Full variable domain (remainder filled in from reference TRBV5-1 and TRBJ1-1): KAGVTQTPRYLIKTRGQQVTLSCSPISGHRSVSWYQQTPGQGLQFLFEYFSETQRNKGNFPGRFSGRQFSNSRSEMNVSTLELGDSALYLCASSFLTGPNTEAFFGQGTRLTVV.

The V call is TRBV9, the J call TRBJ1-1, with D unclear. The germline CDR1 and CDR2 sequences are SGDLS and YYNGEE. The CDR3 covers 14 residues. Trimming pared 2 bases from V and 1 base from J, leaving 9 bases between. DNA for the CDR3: TGTGCCAGCAGCGTGCTTCAGGAGAACACTGAAGCTTTCTTT. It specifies CASSVLQENTEAFF.

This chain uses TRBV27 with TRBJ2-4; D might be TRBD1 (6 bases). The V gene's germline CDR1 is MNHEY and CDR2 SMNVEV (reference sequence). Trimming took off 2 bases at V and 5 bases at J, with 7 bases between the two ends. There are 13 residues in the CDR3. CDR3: CASSLHRENIQYF. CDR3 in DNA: TGTGCCAGCAGTTTACACAGGGAAAACATTCAGTACTTC.

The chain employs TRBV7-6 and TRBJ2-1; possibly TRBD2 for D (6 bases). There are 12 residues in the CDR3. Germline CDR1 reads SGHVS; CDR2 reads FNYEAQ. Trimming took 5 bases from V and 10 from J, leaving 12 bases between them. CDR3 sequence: CASSRRAGEQFF. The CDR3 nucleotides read TGTGCCAGCAGCAGGAGGGCCGGAGAGCAGTTCTTC.

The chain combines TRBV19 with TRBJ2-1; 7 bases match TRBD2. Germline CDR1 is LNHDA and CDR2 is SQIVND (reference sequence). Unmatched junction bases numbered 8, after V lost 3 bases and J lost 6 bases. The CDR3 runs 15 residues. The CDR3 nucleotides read TGTGCCAGTAGTATCCCCTCGGGGGGTTTCAATGAGCAGTTCTTC. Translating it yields CASSIPSGGFNEQFF. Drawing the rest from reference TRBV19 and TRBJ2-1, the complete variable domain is DGGITQSPKYLFRKEGQNVTLSCEQNLNHDAMYWYRQDPGQGLRLIYYSQIVNDFQKGDIAEGYSVSREKKESFPLTVTSAQKNPTAFYLCASSIPSGGFNEQFFGPGTRLTVL.

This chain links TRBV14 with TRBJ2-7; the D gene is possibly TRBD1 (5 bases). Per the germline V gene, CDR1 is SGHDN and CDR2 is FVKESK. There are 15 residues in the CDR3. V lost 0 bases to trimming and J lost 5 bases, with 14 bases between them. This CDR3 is CASSQDRAGWDEQYF. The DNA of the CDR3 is TGTGCCAGCAGCCAAGATCGGGCAGGGTGGGACGAGCAGTACTTC.

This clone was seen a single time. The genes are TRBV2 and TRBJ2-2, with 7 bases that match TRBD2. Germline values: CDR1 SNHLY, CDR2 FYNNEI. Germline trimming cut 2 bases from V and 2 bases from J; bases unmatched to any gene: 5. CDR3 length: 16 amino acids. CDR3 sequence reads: CASSERSGYNTGELFF. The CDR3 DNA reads TGTGCCAGCAGTGAACGTAGCGGGTACAACACCGGGGAGCTGTTTTTT.

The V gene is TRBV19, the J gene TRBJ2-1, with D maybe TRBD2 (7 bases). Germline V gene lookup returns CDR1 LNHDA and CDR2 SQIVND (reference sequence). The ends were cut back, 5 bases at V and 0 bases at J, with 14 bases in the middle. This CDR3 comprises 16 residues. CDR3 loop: CASSGLGGSSYNEQFF. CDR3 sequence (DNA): TGTGCCAGTAGTGGACTAGGGGGGAGCTCCTACAATGAGCAGTTCTTC.